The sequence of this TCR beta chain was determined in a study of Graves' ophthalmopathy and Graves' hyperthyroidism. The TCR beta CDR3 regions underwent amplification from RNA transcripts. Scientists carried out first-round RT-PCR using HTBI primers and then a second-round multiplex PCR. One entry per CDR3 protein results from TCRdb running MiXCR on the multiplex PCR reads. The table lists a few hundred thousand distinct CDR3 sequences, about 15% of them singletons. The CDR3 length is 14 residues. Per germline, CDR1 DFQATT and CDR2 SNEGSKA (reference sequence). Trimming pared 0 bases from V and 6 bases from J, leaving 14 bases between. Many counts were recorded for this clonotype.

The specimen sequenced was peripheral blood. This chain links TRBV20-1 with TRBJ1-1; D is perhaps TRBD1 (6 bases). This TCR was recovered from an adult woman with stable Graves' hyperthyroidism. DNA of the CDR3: TGCAGTGCTAGAGATGACAGGACGGCCGCTGAAGCTTTCTTT. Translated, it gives CSARDDRTAAEAFF.